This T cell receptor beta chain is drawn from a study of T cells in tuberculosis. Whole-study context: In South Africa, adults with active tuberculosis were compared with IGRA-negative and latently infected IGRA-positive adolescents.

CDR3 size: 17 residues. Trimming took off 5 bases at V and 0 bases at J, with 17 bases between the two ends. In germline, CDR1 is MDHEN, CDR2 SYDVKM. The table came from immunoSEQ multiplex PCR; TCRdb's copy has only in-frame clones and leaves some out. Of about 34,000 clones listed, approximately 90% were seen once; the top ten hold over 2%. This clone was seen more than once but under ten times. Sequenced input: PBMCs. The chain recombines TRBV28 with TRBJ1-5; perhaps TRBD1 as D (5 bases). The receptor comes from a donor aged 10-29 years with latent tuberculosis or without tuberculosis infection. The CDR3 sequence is CASSGPRAPYSNQPQHF. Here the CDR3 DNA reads TGTGCCAGCAGTGGGCCCAGGGCCCCTTATAGCAATCAGCCCCAGCATTTT. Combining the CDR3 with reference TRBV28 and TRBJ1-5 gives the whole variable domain DVKVTQSSRYLVKRTGEKVFLECVQDMDHENMFWYRQDPGLGLRLIYFSYDVKMKEKGDIPEGYSVSREKKERFSLILESASTNQTSMYLCASSGPRAPYSNQPQHFGDGTRLSIL.